Sequencing of this TCR beta chain was carried out in a study of early T cells in non-severe SARS-CoV-2 infection (dated by TCRdb to about 2021). Study-level background: Because TCR sequencing was done on bulk RNA from unsorted whole blood, the alpha and beta chains could not be paired.

The study was a case-control design nested within a healthcare worker cohort in London, UK, with weekly nasopharyngeal swab PCR tests and blood sampling. Healthcare workers were recruited between 23 and 31 March 2020, during the week of the UK lockdown, and were followed weekly for up to roughly 15 weeks. Here is what the overall study found, with its caveats: VDJdb matching was skewed toward anti-spike CD8 responses and likely underestimated virus-specific expansions, missing private and CD4 specificities.

Relative to germline, V is 3 bases shorter and J is 2 bases shorter, with 12 bases between their ends. From a lookup of the germline V gene, CDR1 and CDR2 are SGHTA and FQGNSA. Inclusive of the bounding cysteine and phenylalanine, the CDR3 is 15 residues long. Left in the record is the CDR3 DNA by itself, 45 bases read in frame from the first base. Library construction relied on 5' RACE. Sequencing instrument: NextSeq 500. In the TCR library protocol, unique molecular identifiers were attached to individual cDNA molecules to correct for PCR bias and sequencing error. Both TCR alpha and beta chains were sequenced, and tight co-correlation was observed between alpha and beta sequence abundances in each sample. As for how the authors treated the data: Decombinator V4 was used to annotate TCR sequences for V gene, J gene and CDR3. Expanded TCRs were defined as changing significantly between any two time points under a Poisson model with p below 0.0001. TCR abundances were normalised to the total number of TCRs sequenced in each sample and reported as counts per million. TRAV1-2 paired with TRAJ12, TRAJ20 or TRAJ33 defined MAIT TCRs, while TRAV10 paired with TRAJ18 defined iNKT TCRs. A search of VDJdb, accessed on 1 November 2021, was run for TCRs annotated to CMV, EBV and SARS-CoV-2, with TCRs annotated for multiple antigens excluded. TCRdb handled the public reads itself, with Q25 trimming in fastp and clone calling in MiXCR, and kept productive beta chains. For every CDR3 protein sequence, its rows merge into one entry that carries the most common genes and DNA. Clone size and V and J calls follow TCRdb, not the original study. For this sample there are some 71,000 distinct CDR3 sequences; 9.5% appear just once. The ten largest clones take up less than 6.5% of the sample.

In regard to this clonotype: No cognate antigen has been identified for it. No clone much larger than this one lies a single base away; base qualities are absent.

Sequenced: whole blood. The rearrangement combines TRBV7-2 with TRBJ2-3; the D gene is perhaps TRBD1, from 6 matching bases. This receptor was obtained from an adult who was a healthcare worker with PCR-confirmed SARS-CoV-2 infection or an uninfected control (not recorded which). The nucleotide sequence is TGTGCCAGCAGCTTCGGTCAGGGGAACACAGATACGCAGTATTTT. It encodes CASSFGQGNTDTQYF.